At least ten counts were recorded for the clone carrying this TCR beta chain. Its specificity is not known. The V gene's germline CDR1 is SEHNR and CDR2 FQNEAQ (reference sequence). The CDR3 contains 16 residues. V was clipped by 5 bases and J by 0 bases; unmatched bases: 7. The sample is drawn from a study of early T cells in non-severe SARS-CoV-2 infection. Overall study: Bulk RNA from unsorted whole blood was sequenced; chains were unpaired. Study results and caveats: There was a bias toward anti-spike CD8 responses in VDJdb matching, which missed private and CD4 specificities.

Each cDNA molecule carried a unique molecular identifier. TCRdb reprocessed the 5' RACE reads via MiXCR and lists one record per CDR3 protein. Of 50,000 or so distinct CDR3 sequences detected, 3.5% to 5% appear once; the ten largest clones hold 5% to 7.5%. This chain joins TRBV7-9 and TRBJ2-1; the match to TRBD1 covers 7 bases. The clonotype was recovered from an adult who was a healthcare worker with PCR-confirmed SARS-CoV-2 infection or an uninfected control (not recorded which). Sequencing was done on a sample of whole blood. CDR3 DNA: TGTGCCAGCAGCCCGGGACAGATTAGCTCCTACAATGAGCAGTTCTTC. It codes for CASSPGQISSYNEQFF. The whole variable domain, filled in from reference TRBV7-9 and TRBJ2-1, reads DTGVSQNPRHKITKRGQNVTFRCDPISEHNRLYWYRQTLGQGPEFLTYFQNEAQLEKSRLLSDRFSAERPKGSFSTLEIQRTEQGDSAMYLCASSPGQISSYNEQFFGPGTRLTVL.